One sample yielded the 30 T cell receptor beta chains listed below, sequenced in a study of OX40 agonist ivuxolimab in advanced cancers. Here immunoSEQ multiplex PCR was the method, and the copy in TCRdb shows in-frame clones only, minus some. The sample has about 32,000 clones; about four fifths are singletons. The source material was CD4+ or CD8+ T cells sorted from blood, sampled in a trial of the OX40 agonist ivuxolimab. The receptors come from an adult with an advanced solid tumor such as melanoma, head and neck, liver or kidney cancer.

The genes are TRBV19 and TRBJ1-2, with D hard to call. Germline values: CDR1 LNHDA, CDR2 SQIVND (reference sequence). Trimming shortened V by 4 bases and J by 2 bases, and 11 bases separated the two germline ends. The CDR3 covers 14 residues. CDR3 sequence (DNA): TGTGCCAGTAGTACAGCACCCCTGAACTATGGCTACACCTTC. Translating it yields CASSTAPLNYGYTF.

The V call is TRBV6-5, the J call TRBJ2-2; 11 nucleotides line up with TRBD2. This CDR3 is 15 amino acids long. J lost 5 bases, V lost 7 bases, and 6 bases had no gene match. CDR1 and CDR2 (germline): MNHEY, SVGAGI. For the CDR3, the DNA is TGTGCCAGCAACTTAGCGGGAGGGCGAACCGGGGAGCTGTTTTTT. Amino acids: CASNLAGGRTGELFF.

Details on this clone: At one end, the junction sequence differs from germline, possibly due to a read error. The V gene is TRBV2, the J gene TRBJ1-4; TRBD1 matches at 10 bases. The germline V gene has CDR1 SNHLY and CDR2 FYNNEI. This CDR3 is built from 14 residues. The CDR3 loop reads CASGEDRGNEKLFF. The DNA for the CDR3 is TGTGCCAGCGGTGAGGACAGGGGGAATGAAAAACTGTTTTTT. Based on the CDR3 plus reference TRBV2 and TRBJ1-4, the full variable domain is EPEVTQTPSHQVTQMGQEVILRCVPISNHLYFYWYRQILGQKVEFLVSFYNNEISEKSEIFDDQFSVERPDGSNFTLKIRSTKLEDSAMYFCASGEDRGNEKLFFGSGTQLSVL.

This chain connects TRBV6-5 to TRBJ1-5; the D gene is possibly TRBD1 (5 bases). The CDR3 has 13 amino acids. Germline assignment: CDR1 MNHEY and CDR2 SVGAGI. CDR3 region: CAAGWDGNQPQHF. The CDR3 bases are TGTGCGGCAGGGTGGGATGGCAATCAGCCCCAGCATTTT.

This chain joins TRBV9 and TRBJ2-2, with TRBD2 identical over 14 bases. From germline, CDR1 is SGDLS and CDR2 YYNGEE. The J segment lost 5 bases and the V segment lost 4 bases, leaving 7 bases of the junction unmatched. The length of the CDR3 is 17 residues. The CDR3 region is CASSPGTSGGWTGELFF. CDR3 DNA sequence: TGTGCCAGCAGCCCTGGGACTAGCGGGGGTTGGACCGGGGAGCTGTTTTTT.

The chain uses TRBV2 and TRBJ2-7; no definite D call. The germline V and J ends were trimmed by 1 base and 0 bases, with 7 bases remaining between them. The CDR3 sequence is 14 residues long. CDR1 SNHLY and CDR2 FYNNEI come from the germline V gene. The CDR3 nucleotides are TGTGCCAGCAGTGAAGAATCAACCTCCTACGAGCAGTACTTC. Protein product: CASSEESTSYEQYF. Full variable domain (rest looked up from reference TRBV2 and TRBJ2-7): EPEVTQTPSHQVTQMGQEVILRCVPISNHLYFYWYRQILGQKVEFLVSFYNNEISEKSEIFDDQFSVERPDGSNFTLKIRSTKLEDSAMYFCASSEESTSYEQYFGPGTRLTVT.

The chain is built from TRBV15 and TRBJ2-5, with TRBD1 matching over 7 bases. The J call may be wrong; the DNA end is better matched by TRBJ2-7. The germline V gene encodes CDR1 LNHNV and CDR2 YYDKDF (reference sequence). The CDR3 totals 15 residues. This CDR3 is CATSRDAGGSYEQYF. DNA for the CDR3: TGTGCCACCAGCAGAGATGCAGGGGGCTCCTACGAGCAGTACTTC.

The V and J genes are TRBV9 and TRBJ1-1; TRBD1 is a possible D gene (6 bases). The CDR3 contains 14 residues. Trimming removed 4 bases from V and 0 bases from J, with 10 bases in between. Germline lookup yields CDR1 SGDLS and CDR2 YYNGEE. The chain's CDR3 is CASSLTGLNTEAFF. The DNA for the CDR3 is TGTGCCAGCAGCTTAACAGGGCTGAACACTGAAGCTTTCTTT. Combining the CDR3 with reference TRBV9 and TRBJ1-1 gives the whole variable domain DSGVTQTPKHLITATGQRVTLRCSPRSGDLSVYWYQQSLDQGLQFLIQYYNGEERAKGNILERFSAQQFPDLHSELNLSSLELGDSALYFCASSLTGLNTEAFFGQGTRLTVV.

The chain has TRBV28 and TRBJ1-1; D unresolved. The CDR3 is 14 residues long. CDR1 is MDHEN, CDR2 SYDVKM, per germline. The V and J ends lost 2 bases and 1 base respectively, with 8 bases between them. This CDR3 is CASSLASSNTEAFF. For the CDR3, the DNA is TGTGCCAGCAGTTTAGCCAGTTCGAACACTGAAGCTTTCTTT. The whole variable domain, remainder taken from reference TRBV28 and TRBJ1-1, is DVKVTQSSRYLVKRTGEKVFLECVQDMDHENMFWYRQDPGLGLRLIYFSYDVKMKEKGDIPEGYSVSREKKERFSLILESASTNQTSMYLCASSLASSNTEAFFGQGTRLTVV.

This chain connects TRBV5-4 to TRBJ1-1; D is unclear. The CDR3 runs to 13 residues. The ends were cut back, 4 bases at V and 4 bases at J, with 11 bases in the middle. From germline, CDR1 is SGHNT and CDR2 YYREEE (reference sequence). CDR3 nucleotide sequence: TGTGCCAGCAGCGCAACCCAAGGCACTGAAGCTTTCTTT. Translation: CASSATQGTEAFF.

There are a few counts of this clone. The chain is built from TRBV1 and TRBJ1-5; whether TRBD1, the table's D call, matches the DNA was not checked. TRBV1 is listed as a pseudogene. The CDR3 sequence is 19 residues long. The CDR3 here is CTSSQDLTGVSTDDQPQHF. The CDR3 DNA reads TGCACCAGCAGCCAAGATCTTACAGGGGTCTCTACCGACGATCAGCCCCAGCATTTT.

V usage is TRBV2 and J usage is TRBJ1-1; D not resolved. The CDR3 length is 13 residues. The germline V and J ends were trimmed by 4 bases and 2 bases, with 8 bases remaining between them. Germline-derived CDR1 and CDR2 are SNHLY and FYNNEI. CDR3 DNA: TGTGCCAGCAGTGGCATGAGAAACACTGAAGCTTTCTTT. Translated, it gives CASSGMRNTEAFF.

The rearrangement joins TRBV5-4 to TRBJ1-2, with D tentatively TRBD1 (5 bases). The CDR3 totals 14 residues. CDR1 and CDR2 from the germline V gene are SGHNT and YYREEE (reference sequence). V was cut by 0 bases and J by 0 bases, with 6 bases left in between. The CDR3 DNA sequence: TGTGCCAGCAGCTTGGCAGGGCCTAACTATGGCTACACCTTC. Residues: CASSLAGPNYGYTF. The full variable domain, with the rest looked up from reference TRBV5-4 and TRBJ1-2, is ETGVTQSPTHLIKTRGQQVTLRCSSQSGHNTVSWYQQALGQGPQFIFQYYREEENGRGNFPPRFSGLQFPNYSSELNVNALELDDSALYLCASSLAGPNYGYTFGSGTRLTVV.

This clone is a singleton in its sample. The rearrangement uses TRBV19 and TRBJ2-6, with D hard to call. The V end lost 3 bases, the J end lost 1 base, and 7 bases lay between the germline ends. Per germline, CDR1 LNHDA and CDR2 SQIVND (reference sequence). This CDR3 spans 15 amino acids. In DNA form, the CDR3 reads TGTGCCAGTAGTATTACCCTATCTGGGGCCAACGTCCTGACTTTC. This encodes CASSITLSGANVLTF.

Written as DNA, the CDR3 is TGTGCCAGCAGTCCCCGGAGACAGGGGGTGACCTACGAGCAGTACTTC. Amino acids: CASSPRRQGVTYEQYF. This sequence joins TRBV28 and TRBJ2-7; 9 positions match TRBD1. CDR1 MDHEN and CDR2 SYDVKM come from the germline V gene. The CDR3 covers 16 residues. Unmatched junction bases numbered 10, after V lost 5 bases and J lost 2 bases. The complete variable domain, with remaining parts taken from reference TRBV28 and TRBJ2-7, reads DVKVTQSSRYLVKRTGEKVFLECVQDMDHENMFWYRQDPGLGLRLIYFSYDVKMKEKGDIPEGYSVSREKKERFSLILESASTNQTSMYLCASSPRRQGVTYEQYFGPGTRLTVT.

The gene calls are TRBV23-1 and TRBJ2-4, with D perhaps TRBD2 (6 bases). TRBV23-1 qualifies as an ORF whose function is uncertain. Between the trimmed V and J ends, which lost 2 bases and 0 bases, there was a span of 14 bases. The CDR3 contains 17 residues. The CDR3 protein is CASSQTRPSVAKNIQYF. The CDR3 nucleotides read TGCGCCAGCAGTCAAACCCGACCTAGCGTAGCCAAAAACATTCAGTACTTC.

The CDR3 spells CSVEGPDSLNTEAFF. The CDR3 DNA follows: TGCAGCGTCGAGGGCCCGGACAGCCTGAACACTGAAGCTTTCTTT. The V gene is TRBV29-1, the J gene TRBJ1-1; D may be TRBD1 (6 bases). The V gene's germline CDR1 is SQVTM and CDR2 ANQGSEA. The CDR3 length is 15 residues. V lost 6 bases and J 0 bases, leaving 17 bases between the germline ends.

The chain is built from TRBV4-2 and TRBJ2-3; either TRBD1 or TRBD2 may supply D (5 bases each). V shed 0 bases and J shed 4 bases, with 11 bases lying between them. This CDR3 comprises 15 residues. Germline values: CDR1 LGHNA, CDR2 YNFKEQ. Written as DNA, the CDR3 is TGTGCCAGCAGCCAAGAGGGGCAGGGACCAGATACGCAGTATTTT. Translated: CASSQEGQGPDTQYF.

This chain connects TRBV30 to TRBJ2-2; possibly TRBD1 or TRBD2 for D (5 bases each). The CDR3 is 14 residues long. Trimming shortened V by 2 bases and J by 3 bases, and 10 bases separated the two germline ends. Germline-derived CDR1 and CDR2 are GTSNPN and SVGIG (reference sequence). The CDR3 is CAWSLAGYTGELFF. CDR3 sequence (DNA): TGTGCCTGGAGTCTAGCAGGGTACACCGGGGAGCTGTTTTTT.

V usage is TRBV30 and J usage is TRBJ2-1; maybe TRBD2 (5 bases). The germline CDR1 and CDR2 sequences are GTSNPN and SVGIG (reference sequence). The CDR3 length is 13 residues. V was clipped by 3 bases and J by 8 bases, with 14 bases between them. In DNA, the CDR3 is TGTGCCTGGAGGAGGGTTGTCCAGCATGAGCAGTTCTTC. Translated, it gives CAWRRVVQHEQFF.

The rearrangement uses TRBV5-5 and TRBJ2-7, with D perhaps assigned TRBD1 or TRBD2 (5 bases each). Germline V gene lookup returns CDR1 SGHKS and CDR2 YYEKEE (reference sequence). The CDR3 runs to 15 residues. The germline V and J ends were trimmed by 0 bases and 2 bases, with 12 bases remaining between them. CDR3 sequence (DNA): TGTGCCAGCAGCTTGGCTGGGGGTGGCACCTACGAGCAGTACTTC. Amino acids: CASSLAGGGTYEQYF.

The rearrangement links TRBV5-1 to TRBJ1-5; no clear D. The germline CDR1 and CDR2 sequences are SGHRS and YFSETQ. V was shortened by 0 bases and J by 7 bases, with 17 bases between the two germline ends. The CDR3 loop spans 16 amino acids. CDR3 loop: CASSLGAGLTGQPQHF. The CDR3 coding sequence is TGCGCCAGCAGCTTGGGGGCTGGACTCACGGGGCAGCCCCAGCATTTT.

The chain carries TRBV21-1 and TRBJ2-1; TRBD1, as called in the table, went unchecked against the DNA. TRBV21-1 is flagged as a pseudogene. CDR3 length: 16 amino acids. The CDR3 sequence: CASSMSWDRYYNEQFF. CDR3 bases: TGTGCCAGCAGCATGTCGTGGGACAGATACTACAATGAGCAGTTCTTC.

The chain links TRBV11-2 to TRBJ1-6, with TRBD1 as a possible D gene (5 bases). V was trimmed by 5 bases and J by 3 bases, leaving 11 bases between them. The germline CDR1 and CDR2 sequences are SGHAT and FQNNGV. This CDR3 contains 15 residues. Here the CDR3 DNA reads TGTGCCAGCAGCAATCAGGGCCTCTATAATTCACCCCTCCACTTT. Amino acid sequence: CASSNQGLYNSPLHF.

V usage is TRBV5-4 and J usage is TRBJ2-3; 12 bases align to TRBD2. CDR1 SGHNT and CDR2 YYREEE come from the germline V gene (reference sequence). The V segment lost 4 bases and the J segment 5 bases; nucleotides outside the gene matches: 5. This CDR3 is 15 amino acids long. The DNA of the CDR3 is TGTGCCAGCAGCCCAGGACTAGCGGGACAAGATACGCAGTATTTT. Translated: CASSPGLAGQDTQYF.

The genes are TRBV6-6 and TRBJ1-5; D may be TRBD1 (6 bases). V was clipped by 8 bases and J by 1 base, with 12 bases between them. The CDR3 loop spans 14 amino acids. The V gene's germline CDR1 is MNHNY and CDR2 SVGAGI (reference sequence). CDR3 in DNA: TGTGCCAGCTCACAGGGTAGCAGCAATCAGCCCCAGCATTTT. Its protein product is CASSQGSSNQPQHF.

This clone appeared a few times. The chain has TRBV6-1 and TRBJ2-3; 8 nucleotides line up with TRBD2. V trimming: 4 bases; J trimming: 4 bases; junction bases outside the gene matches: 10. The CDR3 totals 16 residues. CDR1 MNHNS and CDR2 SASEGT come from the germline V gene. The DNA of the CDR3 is TGTGCCAGCAGTGTCCCGTACGGGGGGGCGGCAGATACGCAGTATTTT. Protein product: CASSVPYGGAADTQYF.

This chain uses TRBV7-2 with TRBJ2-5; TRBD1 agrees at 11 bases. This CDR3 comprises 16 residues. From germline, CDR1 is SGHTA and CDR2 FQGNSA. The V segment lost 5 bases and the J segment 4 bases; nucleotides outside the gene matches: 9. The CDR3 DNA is TGTGCCAGCAGCCCCCGAGGACAGGGGGCCGGAGAGACCCAGTACTTC. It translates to CASSPRGQGAGETQYF.

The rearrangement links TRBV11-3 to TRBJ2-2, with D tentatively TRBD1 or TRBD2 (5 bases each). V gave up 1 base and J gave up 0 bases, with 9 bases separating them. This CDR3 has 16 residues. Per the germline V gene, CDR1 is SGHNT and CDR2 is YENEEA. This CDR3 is CASSLGGTSNTGELFF. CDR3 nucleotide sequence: TGTGCCAGCAGCTTAGGAGGGACCTCGAACACCGGGGAGCTGTTTTTT.

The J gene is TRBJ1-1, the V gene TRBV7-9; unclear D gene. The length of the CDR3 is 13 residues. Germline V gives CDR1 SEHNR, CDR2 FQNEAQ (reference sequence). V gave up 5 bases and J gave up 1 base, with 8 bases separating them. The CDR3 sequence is CASSPRQNTEAFF. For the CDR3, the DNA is TGTGCCAGCAGCCCACGACAGAACACTGAAGCTTTCTTT. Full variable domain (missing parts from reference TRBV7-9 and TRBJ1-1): DTGVSQNPRHKITKRGQNVTFRCDPISEHNRLYWYRQTLGQGPEFLTYFQNEAQLEKSRLLSDRFSAERPKGSFSTLEIQRTEQGDSAMYLCASSPRQNTEAFFGQGTRLTVV.